This entry lists 4 T cell receptor beta chains sequenced from one sample in a study of human T cells and chemical hapten exposure. TCRdb redid the calling of the RACE reads with MiXCR, one entry per CDR3 protein. The sample consists of around 42,000 distinct CDR3 sequences, roughly 12% of them appearing once. The sample's time point: pre-sensitization, week 0. Specified treatment: therapeutic diphenylcyclopropenone sensitization with weekly scalp DPC. Sequenced here: whole blood, sampled in connection with sensitization to the hapten diphenylcyclopropenone (DPC). The receptors shown here come from a woman younger than 45 with alopecia areata. Some clones in this sample may be carry-over from other donors' samples.

CDR3 protein: CASSGPGGRNEQYF. The CDR3 coding sequence is TGTGCCAGCAGCGGTCCTGGGGGCCGGAACGAGCAGTACTTC. The V call is TRBV3-1, the J call TRBJ2-7, with D possibly TRBD1 on 6 matching bases. The CDR3 sequence is 14 residues long. V dropped 5 bases and J dropped 5 bases, with 16 bases sitting between them. The germline gives CDR1 LGHDT, CDR2 YNNKEL (reference sequence).

A few counts support this clonotype. V gene TRBV29-1 combines with J gene TRBJ2-3, with 7 bases matching TRBD2. CDR1 is SQVTM and CDR2 is ANQGSEA in the germline V gene. CDR3 size: 14 residues. The V segment lost 1 base and the J segment 3 bases; nucleotides outside the gene matches: 4. This chain's CDR3 is CSVEGPSGTDTQYF. As DNA, the CDR3 is TGCAGCGTTGAAGGGCCTAGCGGAACAGATACGCAGTATTTT.

This clonotype came up a few times. The gene calls are TRBV7-9 and TRBJ2-3; no reliable D call. CDR1 is SEHNR, CDR2 FQNEAQ, per germline (reference sequence). V was trimmed by 1 base and J by 7 bases, leaving 9 bases between them. CDR3 size: 13 residues. The CDR3: CASSLGPQNTQYF. The CDR3 bases are TGTGCCAGCAGCTTAGGGCCGCAAAATACGCAGTATTTT.

The table lists this clonotype with many counts. This chain's CDR3 is CASSGWGTGATEAFF. In DNA form, the CDR3 reads TGTGCCAGCAGCGGGTGGGGGACAGGGGCCACTGAAGCTTTCTTT. The rearrangement uses TRBV6-6 and TRBJ1-1, with 10 bases that match TRBD1. This CDR3 comprises 15 residues. With V trimmed by 6 bases and J by 4 bases, 8 bases remained unmatched. Germline V gene lookup returns CDR1 MNHNY and CDR2 SVGAGI (reference sequence).